This TCR beta chain was observed in a study of blood T cell repertoires in COVID-19. Study information: The United States, Italy and Spain provided the acute and convalescent COVID-19 samples. The cDNA or gDNA used as material had been derived from T cells, B-cell-depleted T cells, or PBMCs.

The V and J ends lost 5 bases and 4 bases respectively, with 15 bases between them. The CDR3 has 15 amino acids. Germline CDR1 and CDR2: SGHTA and FQGTGA. Measured with immunoSEQ multiplex PCR; TCRdb has only the in-frame clones, and not every one. In the table there are some 60,000 clones, approximately 85% of which are singletons. The sample taken for sequencing was peripheral blood. The V call is TRBV7-3, the J call TRBJ2-1; D might be TRBD2 (6 bases). The source of this sequence is a human donor in a cohort sampled during active COVID-19. In DNA, the CDR3 is TGTGCCAGCAGCCCGACCCCCGGGACTTACAATGAGCAGTTCTTC. Protein sequence: CASSPTPGTYNEQFF.